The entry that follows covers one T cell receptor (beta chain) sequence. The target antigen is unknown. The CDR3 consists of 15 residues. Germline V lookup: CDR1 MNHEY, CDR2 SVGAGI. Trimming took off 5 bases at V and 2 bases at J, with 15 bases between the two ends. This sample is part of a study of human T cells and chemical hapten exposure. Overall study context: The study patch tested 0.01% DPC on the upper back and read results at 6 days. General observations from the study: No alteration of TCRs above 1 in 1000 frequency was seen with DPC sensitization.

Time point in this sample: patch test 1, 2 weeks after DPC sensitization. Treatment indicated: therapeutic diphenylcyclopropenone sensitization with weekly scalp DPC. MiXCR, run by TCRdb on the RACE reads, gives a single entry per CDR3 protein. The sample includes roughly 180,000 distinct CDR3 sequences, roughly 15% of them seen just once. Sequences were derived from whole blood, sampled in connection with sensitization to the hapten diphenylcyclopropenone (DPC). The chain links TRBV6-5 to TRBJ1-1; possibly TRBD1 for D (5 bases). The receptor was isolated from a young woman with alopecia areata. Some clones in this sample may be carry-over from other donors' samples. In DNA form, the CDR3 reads TGTGCCAGCAGTCGATCCTGGACACCTAACACTGAAGCTTTCTTT. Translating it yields CASSRSWTPNTEAFF.